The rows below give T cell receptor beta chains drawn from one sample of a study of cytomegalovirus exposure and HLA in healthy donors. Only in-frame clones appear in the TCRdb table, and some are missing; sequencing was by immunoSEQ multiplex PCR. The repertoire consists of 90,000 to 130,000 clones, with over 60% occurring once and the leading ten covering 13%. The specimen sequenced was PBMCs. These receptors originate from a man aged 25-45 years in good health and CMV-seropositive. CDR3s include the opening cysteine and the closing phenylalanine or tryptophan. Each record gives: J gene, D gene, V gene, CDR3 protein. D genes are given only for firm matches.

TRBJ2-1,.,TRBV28,CASSFPVPDLARSSYNEQFF
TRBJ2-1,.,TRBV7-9,CASSLDRAYNEQFF
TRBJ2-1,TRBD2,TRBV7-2,CASNPGLDNEQFF
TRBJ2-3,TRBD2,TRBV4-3,CASSQTSGGAPHTDTQYF
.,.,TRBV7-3,CASSPRPGGLTGELFF
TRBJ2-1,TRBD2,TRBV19,CASSIVWGGYDEQFF
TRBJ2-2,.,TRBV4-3,CASSQVGAGGRTGELFF
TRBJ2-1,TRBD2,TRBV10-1,CASSVSSGVSYNEQFF
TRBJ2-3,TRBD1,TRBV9,CASSATGQGSDTQYF
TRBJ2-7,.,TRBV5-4,CASSYYGADQEYF
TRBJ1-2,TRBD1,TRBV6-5,CASSPTGDGYTF
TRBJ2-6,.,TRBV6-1,CASDQGSGANVLTF
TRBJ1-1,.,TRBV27,CASSLRGGTEAFF
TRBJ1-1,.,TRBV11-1,CASSSLRGRGTEAFF
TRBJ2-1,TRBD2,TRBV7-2,CASSLQLAGALTYNEQFF
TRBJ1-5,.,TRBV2,CASSGIQGGNQPQHF
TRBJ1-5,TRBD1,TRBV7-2,CASSPGQGAFQPQHF
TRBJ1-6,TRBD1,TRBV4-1,CASSRHLRTGGTGNSPLHF
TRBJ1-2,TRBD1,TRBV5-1,CASSLDHGTGGGYTF
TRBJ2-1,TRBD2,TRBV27,CASSLGEGLAGYNEQFF
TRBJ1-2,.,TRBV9,CASSALTGVNGYTF
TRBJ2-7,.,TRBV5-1,CASSLGMGHYEQYF
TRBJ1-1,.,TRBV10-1,CASKGVGWLSEAFF